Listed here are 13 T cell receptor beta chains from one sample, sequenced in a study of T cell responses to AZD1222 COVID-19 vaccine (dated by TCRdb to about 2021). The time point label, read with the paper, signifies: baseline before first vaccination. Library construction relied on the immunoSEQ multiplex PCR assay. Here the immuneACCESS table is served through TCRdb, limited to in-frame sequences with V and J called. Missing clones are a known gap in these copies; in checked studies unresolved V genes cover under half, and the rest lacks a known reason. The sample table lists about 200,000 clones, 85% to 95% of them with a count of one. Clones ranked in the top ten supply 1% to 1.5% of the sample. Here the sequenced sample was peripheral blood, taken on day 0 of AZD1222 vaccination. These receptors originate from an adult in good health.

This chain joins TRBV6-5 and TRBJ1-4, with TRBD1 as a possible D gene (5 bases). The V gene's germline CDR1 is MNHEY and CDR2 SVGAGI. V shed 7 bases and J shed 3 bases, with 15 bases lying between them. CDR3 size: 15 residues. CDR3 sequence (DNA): TGTGCCAGCAACCTACCGGGGGGGGCTAATGAAAAACTGTTTTTT. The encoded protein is CASNLPGGANEKLFF.

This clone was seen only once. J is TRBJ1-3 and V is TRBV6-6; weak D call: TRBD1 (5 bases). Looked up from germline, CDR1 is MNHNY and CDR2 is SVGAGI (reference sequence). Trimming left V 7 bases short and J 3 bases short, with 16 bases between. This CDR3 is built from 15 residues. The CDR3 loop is CASIVGKGYGNTIYF. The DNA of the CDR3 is TGTGCCAGCATCGTGGGGAAGGGGTATGGAAACACCATATATTTT.

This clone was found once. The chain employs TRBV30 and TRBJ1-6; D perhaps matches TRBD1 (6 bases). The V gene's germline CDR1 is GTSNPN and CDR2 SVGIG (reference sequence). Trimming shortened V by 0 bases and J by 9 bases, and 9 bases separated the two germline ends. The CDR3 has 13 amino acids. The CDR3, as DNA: TGTGCCTGGAGTGTCAGGGGCCTTTCACCCCTCCACTTT. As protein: CAWSVRGLSPLHF.

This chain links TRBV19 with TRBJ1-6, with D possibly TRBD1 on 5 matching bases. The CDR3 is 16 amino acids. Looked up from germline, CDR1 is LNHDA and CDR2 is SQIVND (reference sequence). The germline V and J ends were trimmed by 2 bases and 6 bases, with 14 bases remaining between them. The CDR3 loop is CASSISRQTANSPLHF. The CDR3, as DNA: TGTGCCAGTAGTATATCTCGACAGACCGCTAATTCACCCCTCCACTTT.

CDR3 nucleotides: TGTGCCAGCAGCCAAGTCGCCTCCAGGGCTTACAATGAGCAGTTCTTC. Protein: CASSQVASRAYNEQFF. The rearrangement uses TRBV3-1 (or the pseudogene TRBV3-2) and TRBJ2-1, with D possibly matching TRBD1 (5 bases). Trimming took 1 base from V and 4 from J, leaving 14 bases between them. Germline CDR1 reads LGHDT; CDR2 reads YNNKEL (reference sequence). The length of the CDR3 is 16 residues.

Written as DNA, the CDR3 is TGTGCCAGCAGGGCGGGGGAAGGCGGAACTGAAGCTTTCTTT. It translates to CASRAGEGGTEAFF. This sequence joins TRBV9 and TRBJ1-1, with D perhaps TRBD1 (5 bases). Germline V gives CDR1 SGDLS, CDR2 YYNGEE. V was clipped by 5 bases and J by 5 bases, with 16 bases between them. The length of the CDR3 is 14 residues.

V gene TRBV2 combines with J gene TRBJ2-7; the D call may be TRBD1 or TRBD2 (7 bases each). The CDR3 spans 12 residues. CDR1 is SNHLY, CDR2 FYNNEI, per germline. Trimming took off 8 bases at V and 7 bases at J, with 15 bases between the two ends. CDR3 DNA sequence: TGTGCCAGCCAGGGGGGGGTGAGAGAGCAGTACTTC. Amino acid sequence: CASQGGVREQYF.

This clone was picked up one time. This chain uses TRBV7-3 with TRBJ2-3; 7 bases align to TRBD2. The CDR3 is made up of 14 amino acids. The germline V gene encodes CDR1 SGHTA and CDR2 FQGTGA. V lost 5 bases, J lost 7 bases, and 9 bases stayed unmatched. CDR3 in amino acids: CASSPMGRGNTQYF. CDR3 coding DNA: TGTGCCAGCAGCCCCATGGGGAGGGGAAATACGCAGTATTTT.

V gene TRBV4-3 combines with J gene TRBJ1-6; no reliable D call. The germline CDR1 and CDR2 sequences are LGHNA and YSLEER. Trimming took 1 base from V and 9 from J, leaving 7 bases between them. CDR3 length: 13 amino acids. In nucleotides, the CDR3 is TGCGCCAGCAGCCAAGCACAAATTTCACCCCTCCACTTT. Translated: CASSQAQISPLHF.

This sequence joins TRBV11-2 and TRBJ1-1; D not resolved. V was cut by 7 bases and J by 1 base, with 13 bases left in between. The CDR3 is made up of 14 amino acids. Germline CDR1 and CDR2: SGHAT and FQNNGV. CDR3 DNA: TGTGCCAGCACCCGTGGCCGGCCGAACACTGAAGCTTTCTTT. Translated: CASTRGRPNTEAFF.

CDR3 sequence reads: CASSSETRGEAFF. The CDR3 bases are TGTGCCAGCAGCTCGGAGACAAGAGGGGAAGCTTTCTTT. The chain has TRBV7-9 and TRBJ1-1, with D unclear. V was pared by 4 bases and J by 8 bases, with 14 bases between. The germline V gene has CDR1 SEHNR and CDR2 FQNEAQ (reference sequence). CDR3 size: 13 residues.

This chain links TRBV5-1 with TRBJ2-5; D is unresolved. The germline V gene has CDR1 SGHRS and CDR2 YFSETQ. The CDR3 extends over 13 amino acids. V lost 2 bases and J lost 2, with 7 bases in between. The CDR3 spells CASSFYYQETQYF. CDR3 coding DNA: TGCGCCAGCAGCTTCTACTATCAAGAGACCCAGTACTTC.

In DNA, the CDR3 is TGTGCCAGCAGGACCCCGGCGGGCAGCGGGGAGCTGTTTTTT. Translated: CASRTPAGSGELFF. This chain links TRBV7-2 with TRBJ2-2, with D maybe TRBD2 (5 bases). The germline gives CDR1 SGHTA, CDR2 FQGNSA. The CDR3 is made up of 14 amino acids. V was clipped by 6 bases and J by 7 bases, with 15 bases between them.